This T cell receptor (beta chain) was recovered during a study of cytomegalovirus exposure and HLA in healthy donors. The wider study: An early data release held about 85 million unique TCRs from HLA-typed donors.

This clone was seen repeatedly, ten times or more. Its antigen is currently unknown. The PCR ran on 60 Vbeta and 13 Jbeta primers. The protocol was immunoSEQ multiplex PCR, while the TCRdb copy is restricted to in-frame clones and leaves out a portion. The data show nearly 300,000 clones, 86% seen once. The germline V gene encodes CDR1 LNHDA and CDR2 SQIVND (reference sequence). V lost 2 bases to trimming and J lost 5 bases, with 13 bases between them. The CDR3 contains 15 residues. Study conclusions and caveats: Three chains linked to CMV were shown in vitro to be specific for CMV antigens. For presence/absence analyses, sequencing depth was assumed to be roughly uniform across donors.

Sequenced sample: PBMCs. The chain is built from TRBV19 and TRBJ2-1; tentative D call: TRBD2 (6 bases). This clonotype was obtained from a man in his forties in good health and CMV-seropositive. This CDR3 is CASSITPSVNNEQFF. The CDR3 nucleotides are TGTGCCAGTAGTATAACTCCTAGCGTCAACAATGAGCAGTTCTTC.